This T cell receptor beta chain came from a study of blood T cell repertoires in COVID-19. Turning to the study itself: Researchers got acute and convalescent COVID-19 samples from the United States, Italy and Spain. Sources were T cells, B-cell-depleted T cells, or PBMCs; the material itself was cDNA or gDNA.

Germline loops: CDR1 SGHRS, CDR2 YFSETQ. CDR3 length: 15 residues. V was clipped by 4 bases and J by 1 base; unmatched bases: 7. In the original workflow: Reference gene primer amplification in the assay estimated nucleated cell counts. Method: immunoSEQ multiplex PCR; TCRdb's copy keeps in-frame clones and lacks some. That table furnishes V, J and clone size, whereas the DNA furnished D and trimming. The top ten hold roughly 0.51% of the sample, which has 150,000 to 180,000 clones, about 90% seen once. V gene TRBV5-1 combines with J gene TRBJ2-5, with 7 bases lining up with TRBD2. The clonotype originates from a man aged 50 to 59 with acute or convalescent COVID-19. Sequencing was performed on peripheral blood. The CDR3 protein is CASSPGGSGQETQYF. The CDR3 nucleotides are TGCGCCAGCAGCCCTGGCGGGAGTGGCCAAGAGACCCAGTACTTC.